The rows below give T cell receptor beta chains drawn from one sample of a study of sequential checkpoint blockade in melanoma. Here immunoSEQ multiplex PCR was the method, and the copy in TCRdb shows in-frame clones only, minus some. The sample includes 25,000 to 30,000 clones, 70% to 80% seen only once; the top ten take about a fifth. The sample in question was CD8+ T cells sorted from blood (inferred from file names), obtained from a patient given nivolumab and ipilimumab in sequence. The receptors stem from a human donor with melanoma. Both conserved end residues are part of each CDR3. D genes are given only for firm matches. The size entry is marked missing in some rows and otherwise reads once, few, many or a size class.

cdr3_length	v_call	clone_size	d_call	j_call	cdr3_aa	cdr3_nt
17	TRBV9	.	TRBD2	TRBJ2-5	CASSHPTSGGAQETQYF	TGTGCCAGCAGCCATCCGACAAGCGGGGGGGCCCAAGAGACCCAGTACTTC
15	TRBV2	.	.	TRBJ1-5	CASSFWASGNQPQHF	TGTGCCAGCAGTTTCTGGGCCTCAGGGAATCAGCCCCAGCATTTT
14	TRBV28	few	TRBD1	TRBJ1-2	CASSRDRRKAGYTF	TGTGCCAGCAGCCGGGACAGGCGGAAGGCTGGCTACACCTTC
13	TRBV29-1	once	.	TRBJ2-7	CSALGATAYEQYF	TGCAGCGCCCTGGGGGCCACCGCCTACGAGCAGTACTTC
12	TRBV5-1	few	.	TRBJ2-3	CASSLDSRLQYF	TGCGCCAGCAGCTTGGACTCCCGGTTGCAGTATTTT
16	TRBV7-9	.	.	TRBJ2-3	CASSLVEVTRTDTQYF	TGTGCCAGCAGCTTAGTCGAGGTTACGCGCACAGATACGCAGTATTTT
15	TRBV27	.	.	TRBJ2-6	CASSPGVSGANVLTF	TGTGCCAGCAGCCCGGGGGTCTCTGGGGCCAACGTCCTGACTTTC
15	TRBV4-3	.	TRBD2	TRBJ2-3	CASSPLGTSKDTQYF	TGCGCCAGCAGCCCTCTCGGGACTAGCAAAGATACGCAGTATTTT
15	TRBV19	medium-sized	.	TRBJ1-5	CASSILDSYNQPQHF	TGTGCCAGTAGTATACTGGACAGCTACAATCAGCCCCAGCATTTT
15	TRBV4-3	.	.	TRBJ2-1	CASSQVTGGLYEQFF	TGCGCCAGCAGCCAAGTAACTGGAGGGCTCTATGAGCAGTTCTTC
16	TRBV4-3	medium-sized	TRBD2	TRBJ2-7	CASSQGVGSGSYEQYF	TGCGCCAGCAGCCAAGGAGTCGGTAGCGGGAGTTACGAGCAGTACTTC
15	TRBV13	.	TRBD2	TRBJ2-1	CASSLGIAGGLEQFF	TGTGCCAGCAGCTTGGGAATAGCGGGAGGGCTTGAGCAGTTCTTC
12	TRBV18	.	.	TRBJ2-3	CASSPLLDTQYF	TGTGCCAGCTCACCCCTCCTCGATACGCAGTATTTT
15	TRBV5-6	.	.	TRBJ2-5	CASSGGTASQETQYF	TGTGCCAGCAGCGGGGGGACCGCTTCGCAAGAGACCCAGTACTTC
14	TRBV27	.	TRBD1	TRBJ2-7	CASRPGQSYYEQYF	TGTGCCAGCAGGCCGGGACAGAGCTACTACGAGCAGTACTTC
15	TRBV13	.	TRBD1	TRBJ1-2	CASSPPGQGIYGYTF	TGTGCCAGCAGCCCCCCGGGACAGGGCATATATGGCTACACCTTC
16	TRBV6-5	few	TRBD2	TRBJ2-7	CASSYSGTSGAYEQYF	TGTGCCAGCAGTTACTCCGGGACTAGCGGGGCCTACGAGCAGTACTTC
13	TRBV9	.	.	TRBJ2-7	CASSPGISYEQYF	TGTGCCAGCAGCCCGGGGATCTCCTACGAGCAGTACTTC
16	TRBV4-3	.	.	TRBJ1-2	CASSQDRTVANYGYTF	TGCGCCAGCAGCCAAGATAGAACAGTAGCTAACTATGGCTACACCTTC
14	TRBV7-6	.	.	TRBJ1-3	CASSEDRSGNTIYF	TGTGCCAGCAGCGAAGACAGATCTGGAAACACCATATATTTT
15	TRBV5-1	once	TRBD1	TRBJ2-7	CASSLPKGDRDEQYF	TGCGCCAGCAGCTTACCTAAAGGGGACAGGGACGAGCAGTACTTC
15	TRBV7-9	.	TRBD1	TRBJ2-2	CASSPRPGQLGELFF	TGTGCCAGCAGCCCAAGGCCGGGACAGCTCGGGGAGCTGTTTTTT
13	TRBV9	.	TRBD1	TRBJ1-2	CASRGEQGAGYTF	TGTGCCAGCAGGGGGGAACAGGGGGCTGGCTACACCTTC